This T cell receptor (beta chain) was sequenced during a study of molecular identifiers for immune sequencing clone quantification. The length of the CDR3 is 12 residues. From germline, CDR1 is SGHTA and CDR2 FQGNSA. For this clonotype: A much more abundant neighbour one base away suggests this may be a read error.

In TCRdb, the PCR reads were re-called with MiXCR into one record per CDR3 protein. The profile shows around 300,000 distinct CDR3 sequences, roughly 24% of them singletons. The TCR sequence derives from a human donor in good health. Some libraries in this study had Jurkat cell RNA spiked in. The J gene is TRBJ1-5, the V gene TRBV7-2, with D uncertain. The source material was naive CD8+ T cells from blood, with Jurkat cell RNA spiked in. Subset specified: FACS-sorted CD8+CD4-CCR7+CD45RA+ naive T cells. This chain's CDR3 is CACSFLGQPQHF. As DNA, the CDR3 is TGTGCCTGCAGCTTCCTTGGTCAGCCCCAGCATTTT.